This paragraph covers one T cell receptor beta chain sequence. This record belongs to a study of blood T cell repertoires in COVID-19. Study at large: COVID-19 samples from acute and convalescent phases originated in the United States, Italy and Spain.

Enrolment of Seattle patients took place during active infection, and they were followed longitudinally. CDR1 MNHEY and CDR2 SVGAGI come from the germline V gene. V gave up 4 bases and J gave up 5 bases; unmatched junction bases: 5. The CDR3 loop spans 16 amino acids. Method: immunoSEQ multiplex PCR; TCRdb's copy keeps in-frame clones and lacks some. The sample has 200,000 to 250,000 clones, approximately 90% seen once; the top ten hold 10%. The chain links TRBV6-5 to TRBJ2-2; 12 bases line up with TRBD2. Sequenced: peripheral blood. This sequence was found in a woman between 45 and 60 years old with COVID-19, enrolled during active disease. The CDR3 DNA follows: TGTGCCAGCAGTTCAAGGGGGACTAGCGGGACCGGGGAGCTGTTTTTT. Its protein product is CASSSRGTSGTGELFF.